This T cell receptor beta chain was recovered during a study of Ad26.COV2.S vaccination and SARS-CoV-2 variants. Clones were read by immunoSEQ multiplex PCR, and TCRdb kept only the in-frame ones, dropping some. The sample consists of 350,000 to 450,000 clones, around 83% of them appearing once. V lost 4 bases, J lost 1 base, and 13 bases lay in between. The CDR3 consists of 15 residues. Germline V gene data show CDR1 as LGHDT and CDR2 as YNNKEL (reference sequence). Specified treatment: about 20 received Ad26.COV2.S at low or high dose, single or two shots; roughly five received placebo; per-sample allocation not given. All samples were drawn on day 63, counting from the first vaccine or placebo injection.

The chain combines TRBV3-1 (or the pseudogene TRBV3-2) with TRBJ1-1; TRBD1 is a possible D gene (5 bases). The origin of this receptor is a person between 18 and 60 years old who received the Ad26.COV2.S COVID-19 vaccine or a placebo. The source was peripheral blood, collected in a trial of Ad26.COV2.S vaccine versus placebo. The CDR3 protein is CASSPNQGPNTEAFF. In nucleotides, the CDR3 is TGTGCCAGCAGCCCGAATCAGGGACCGAACACTGAAGCTTTCTTT.